This is a list of T cell receptor beta chains from one sample in a study of shared clonotypes between healthy human individuals. The protocol was immunoSEQ multiplex PCR, while the TCRdb copy is restricted to in-frame clones and leaves out a portion. The sample lists about 2.1 million clones; roughly 95% were seen once. The sequenced sample consisted of naive CD8+ T cells from PBMCs. All receptors derive from a man aged 18 to 35 in good health. Some clones in this sample may be carry-over from other donors' samples. Each CDR3 is given with its conserved first and last residue. D genes are given only for firm matches. Expanded clones get a size class; other rows say once, few or many, or leave the size out.

TRBJ2-7	.	once	TRBV7-9	TGTGCCAGCAGCCCTCCCGTGTTTCTGGGCGAGCAGTACTTC	CASSPPVFLGEQYF
TRBJ2-7	.	.	TRBV19	TGTGCCAGTAGTCCCGTCCCACTACGCGAGCAGTACTTC	CASSPVPLREQYF
TRBJ2-7	.	.	TRBV5-1	TGCGCCAGCAGCGCCGGCTACGAGCAGTACTTC	CASSAGYEQYF
TRBJ2-7	TRBD2	.	TRBV15	TGTGCCACCAGCGACGGGACTAGCGACCCCTACGAGCAGTACTTC	CATSDGTSDPYEQYF
TRBJ1-5	TRBD1	.	TRBV5-8	TGTGCCAGCAGCTTTTCCGGGACAGTGAGCAATCAGCCCCAGCATTTT	CASSFSGTVSNQPQHF
TRBJ1-5	.	.	TRBV21-1	TGTGCCAGCAGCAAATATGGCAGGGGGTCGGGGGGCAATCAGCCCCAGCATTTT	CASSKYGRGSGGNQPQHF
TRBJ1-2	.	.	TRBV7-9	TGTGCCACCGAGCGGGCTTCGGACTATGGCTACACCTTC	CATERASDYGYTF
TRBJ1-2	.	.	TRBV11-2	TGTGCCAGCAGCTTAGGACCCCGGGCCCTATCTGGCTACACCTTC	CASSLGPRALSGYTF
TRBJ1-1	.	.	TRBV19	TGTGCCAGCCCACCACGGGGGCTGACACCCTTATTCACTGAAGCTTTCTTT	CASPPRGLTPLFTEAFF
TRBJ1-2	.	.	TRBV4-3	TGCGCCAGCAGCCAATCAACAGTGAACTATGGCTACACCTTC	CASSQSTVNYGYTF
TRBJ2-3	.	once	TRBV29-1	TGCAGCGCGCGCCGCGGGAGCACAGATACGCAGTATTTT	CSARRGSTDTQYF
TRBJ2-7	TRBD1	.	TRBV6-1	TGTGCCAGCAGGGCGACAGGGCTGGGCTCCTACGAGCAGTACTTC	CASRATGLGSYEQYF
TRBJ2-7	TRBD2	once	TRBV9	TGTGCCAGCAGCGTAGATAGCGGGAGTGAGATCGAGCAGTACTTC	CASSVDSGSEIEQYF
TRBJ2-7	.	.	TRBV6-1	TGTGCCAGCAGTCTTTCCGGGACGGACGCCTACGAGCAGTACTTC	CASSLSGTDAYEQYF
TRBJ1-1	.	.	TRBV5-1	TGCGCCAGCAGCTTGTGGGTAGGGGCGGAAGAAGCTTTCTTT	CASSLWVGAEEAFF
TRBJ2-1	.	.	TRBV11-3	TGTGCCAGCAGCCCCCGCTTTGGCCCGGCGGGGATAAAAAATGAGCAGTTCTTC	CASSPRFGPAGIKNEQFF
TRBJ2-4	TRBD2	.	TRBV2	TGTGCCAGCCTCGGGGGGGGTCCCAAAAACATTCAGTACTTC	CASLGGGPKNIQYF
TRBJ2-7	.	.	TRBV7-2	TGTGCCAGCAGCTCCGGACAGTACGAGCAGTACTTC	CASSSGQYEQYF
TRBJ2-1	.	.	TRBV28	TGTGCCAGCAGTTTGGGGCAGACCTCCTACAATGAGCAGTTCTTC	CASSLGQTSYNEQFF
TRBJ1-2	.	.	TRBV4-3	TGCGCCAGCAGCCAAGTCGTGGCTCCAGGAGGCTACACCTTC	CASSQVVAPGGYTF
TRBJ2-3	.	.	TRBV13	TGTGCCAGCAGCCACGCGCGTATTGGGACAGATACGCAGTATTTT	CASSHARIGTDTQYF
TRBJ1-4	TRBD1	.	TRBV27	TGTGCCAGCCAGGACAGGGGATTGAGAGGTGAAAAACTGTTTTTT	CASQDRGLRGEKLFF
TRBJ2-7	TRBD2	.	TRBV9	TGTGCCAGCAGCGTAGGGGCGGGAGACTACGAGCAGTACTTC	CASSVGAGDYEQYF
TRBJ1-5	.	.	TRBV10-2	TGCGCCAGCAGCAGCGGGACGGATCAGCCCCAGCATTTT	CASSSGTDQPQHF
TRBJ2-1	.	.	TRBV2	TGTGCCAGCACCCCGGAGGCAGACAATGAGCAGTTCTTC	CASTPEADNEQFF
TRBJ1-2	.	.	TRBV7-9	TGTGCCAGCAGCTTTTGGCCAGGGACTAACTATGGCTACACCTTC	CASSFWPGTNYGYTF
TRBJ1-1	.	few	TRBV30	TGTGTCTTCGGACAGCTGAACACTGAAGCTTTCTTT	CVFGQLNTEAFF
TRBJ2-7	.	.	TRBV20-1	TGCAGTGCTAGTCCGACGTACGAGCAGTACTTC	CSASPTYEQYF
TRBJ2-3	.	.	TRBV14	TGTGCCAGCAGCCGTCGGGTAGCGACTAGCACAGATACGCAGTATTTT	CASSRRVATSTDTQYF
TRBJ1-4	.	.	TRBV19	TGTGCCAGTAGTCCTCGGGGTAGCCGAAATGAAAAACTGTTTTTT	CASSPRGSRNEKLFF
TRBJ2-7	.	.	TRBV7-9	TGTGCCAGCAGCTTAGGCGCTGGGATCTCCTACGAGCAGTACTTC	CASSLGAGISYEQYF
TRBJ1-2	.	.	TRBV7-9	TGTGCCAGCAGCTTAGGTTGGCAGGGGAATGGCTACACCTTC	CASSLGWQGNGYTF
TRBJ2-7	TRBD1	.	TRBV5-3	TGTGCCAGAAGTTGCAGGACAGGGTGGGGTCCCGAGCAGTACTTC	CARSCRTGWGPEQYF
TRBJ1-5	TRBD1	once	TRBV4-2	TGTGCCAGCAGCCTGAACCAGGCTTACGTGGACAGGGTCGTCCAGCCCCAGCATTTT	CASSLNQAYVDRVVQPQHF
TRBJ2-3	TRBD2	.	TRBV7-9	TGTGCCAGCAGCTCCCTCACGGGGACTAGCGAGCGTAGCACAGATACGCAGTATTTT	CASSSLTGTSERSTDTQYF
TRBJ2-1	.	.	TRBV11-2	TGTGCCAGCAGCGGACGGGGAGTTGAGCAGTTCTTC	CASSGRGVEQFF
TRBJ1-1	.	.	TRBV19	TGTGCCAGTAAGCCGGGACACGGGGTGGGTACTGAAGCTTTCTTT	CASKPGHGVGTEAFF
TRBJ2-1	TRBD1	.	TRBV27	TGTGCCAGCAGTCCCGACAGGGGGCCCTACAATGAGCAGTTCTTC	CASSPDRGPYNEQFF
TRBJ2-1	.	.	TRBV7-9	TGTGCCAGCAGCTTAGCTAGCGGAGGGGAGAATGAGCAGTTCTTC	CASSLASGGENEQFF
TRBJ1-6	.	once	TRBV28	TGTGCCAGCAGTTTCGTAGGGGACTCACCCCTCCACTTT	CASSFVGDSPLHF
TRBJ1-1	.	.	TRBV28	TGTGCCAGCAGTTTATCGGGGGCCCATAACACTGAAGCTTTCTTT	CASSLSGAHNTEAFF
TRBJ2-7	.	.	TRBV29-1	TGCAGCGTTGGGGCAGGGGCCGGTTCCGAGCAGTACTTC	CSVGAGAGSEQYF
TRBJ2-4	.	.	TRBV9	TGTGCCAGCAGCGTAGGGTACCGTCAAAACATTCAGTACTTC	CASSVGYRQNIQYF